This TCR beta chain was captured in a study of CD8 T cells in ankylosing spondylitis. Trimming stripped 4 bases from V and 8 bases from J, with 14 bases between. Germline V gene data show CDR1 as SQVTM and CDR2 as ANQGSEA. The CDR3 covers 12 residues. The sample holds many counts of this clonotype. The antigen is unknown. Study results and limitations: Relatively rare in peripheral blood, disease-linked clones were also CD8+. Blood of patients with ankylosing spondylitis appeared to be characterized by a TCR beta motif of about 8 highly homologous variants.

Scientists made TCR beta libraries using quantitative 5'-RACE with molecular barcodes. TCRdb reanalysed the 5' RACE reads using MiXCR and keeps one entry per CDR3 protein. Of approximately 100,000 distinct CDR3 sequences in the sample, approximately 25% were seen once. What was sequenced was synovial fluid, either unsorted or a sorted T cell fraction (not recorded which). V gene TRBV29-1 combines with J gene TRBJ1-1; D remains unclear. The clonotype comes from a male donor with ankylosing spondylitis. The DNA of the CDR3 is TGCAGCGTTGCATCCGGGTCGGGCGAAGCTTTCTTT. Translated: CSVASGSGEAFF.